This T cell receptor beta chain was profiled in a study of blood T cell repertoires in COVID-19. Per the study methods: The assay estimated nucleated cells by amplifying reference gene primers. The method was immunoSEQ multiplex PCR; TCRdb's version includes in-frame clones alone and lacks a portion of them. V and J calls and clone size are as listed in that table; D and trimming were resolved from the DNA. The table lists 150,000 to 200,000 clones, around 80% of them singletons. The clonotype originates from a woman of 80 years or more with acute or convalescent COVID-19. Sequences were obtained from peripheral blood.

The CDR3 coding sequence is TGCGCCAGCAGCTTGGCACAGGGGGTTTCTGGTGAAGCTTTCTTT. It encodes CASSLAQGVSGEAFF. The chain employs TRBV5-1 and TRBJ1-1; 8 bases are a match to TRBD1. Germline CDR1 reads SGHRS; CDR2 reads YFSETQ. Losses at the gene ends were 0 bases for V and 7 bases for J; bases not matched to a gene: 8. The CDR3 consists of 15 residues.